This TCR beta chain was sequenced in a study of patients and donors after allogeneic stem cell transplantation. There are 15 residues in the CDR3. Trimming removed 5 bases from V and 1 base from J; junction bases left unmatched: 7. Germline-derived CDR1 and CDR2 are SQVTM and ANQGSEA. The sample holds a few counts of this clonotype. TCRdb used MiXCR to reprocess the RT-PCR reads, holding one entry per CDR3 protein. The sample has about 210,000 distinct CDR3 sequences, around two fifths seen once; the top ten hold 9.5% to 13%. Sequencing input: blood, either unsorted or a sorted T cell fraction (not recorded which). The rearrangement links TRBV29-1 to TRBJ2-2, with 7 bases identical to TRBD1. The TCR originated in a human donor who was either an allogeneic HSCT recipient or a stem cell or donor lymphocyte infusion donor (not recorded which). It is not recorded whose cells these are; they may come from a transplant donor. CDR3 sequence (DNA): TGCAGCGTTTATTTTCGACAGGGGAACACCGGGGAGCTGTTTTTT. This encodes CSVYFRQGNTGELFF.